Following are 2 T cell receptor beta chains from one sample sequenced in a study of yellow fever vaccine responses in identical twins (dated 2018 in TCRdb). The protocol used for the library was RT-PCR. Sequenced on an Illumina HiSeq 2500. TCRdb trimmed public reads at Q25 via fastp, called clones via MiXCR and kept in-frame beta chains. Identical CDR3 proteins give one entry, which carries the most common genes and DNA. The sample table contains 20,000 to 25,000 distinct CDR3 sequences; only one count was recorded for over 70% of them. The ten largest clones capture about 5% of the sample. The specimen comprised T cells from blood (PBMCs), unsorted or a sorted subset (not recorded which), sampled before or after yellow fever vaccination (not recorded which). The source of these receptors is a woman younger than 35 who received the yellow fever vaccine. Donor details come from another sample of the same person, matched by shared clones.

This rearrangement joins TRBV20-1 to TRBJ2-4; no reliable D call. This CDR3 has 13 amino acids. Germline CDR1 is DFQATT and CDR2 is SNEGSKA (reference sequence). V was clipped by 4 bases and J by 0 bases, with 7 bases between them. The chain's CDR3 is CSAKSLAKNIQYF. The CDR3 region has the DNA TGCAGTGCTAAATCCTTAGCCAAAAACATTCAGTACTTC.

The rearrangement links TRBV13 to TRBJ2-5; D is uncertain. V was pared by 6 bases and J by 5 bases, with 10 bases between. Germline V gives CDR1 PRHDT, CDR2 FYEKMQ (reference sequence). CDR3 size: 12 residues. Here the CDR3 DNA reads TGTGCCAGCAGGGTATGGAGCGAGACCCAGTACTTC. Its protein product is CASRVWSETQYF.